This T cell receptor (beta chain) was captured in a study of T cell responses to AZD1222 COVID-19 vaccine. Study at large: Analyses pooled second doses at about 4 or about 12 weeks. The study, taken as a whole, reports: Nearly half of the spike-specific TCRs reportedly recognize variant regions that carry no mutations. Increased Spike-specific TCR breadth and depth were observed after two AZD1222 doses.

Assay: immunoSEQ multiplex PCR; the TCRdb copy retains only in-frame clones and omits some. The table shows about 150,000 clones, with around 90% occurring only once. Points on this clone: Antigen specificity is unknown.

V was shortened by 2 bases and J by 5 bases, with 19 bases between the two germline ends. CDR1 is SGHTA, CDR2 FQGNSA, per germline. This CDR3 contains 17 residues. This material consisted of peripheral blood, taken on day 0 of AZD1222 vaccination. This sequence joins TRBV7-2 and TRBJ2-1, with D tentatively TRBD1 (6 bases). The TCR comes from an adult in good health. CDR3 residues: CASSLRGWGLDNNEQFF. DNA for the CDR3: TGTGCCAGCAGCTTAAGGGGGTGGGGCCTCGACAACAATGAGCAGTTCTTC.